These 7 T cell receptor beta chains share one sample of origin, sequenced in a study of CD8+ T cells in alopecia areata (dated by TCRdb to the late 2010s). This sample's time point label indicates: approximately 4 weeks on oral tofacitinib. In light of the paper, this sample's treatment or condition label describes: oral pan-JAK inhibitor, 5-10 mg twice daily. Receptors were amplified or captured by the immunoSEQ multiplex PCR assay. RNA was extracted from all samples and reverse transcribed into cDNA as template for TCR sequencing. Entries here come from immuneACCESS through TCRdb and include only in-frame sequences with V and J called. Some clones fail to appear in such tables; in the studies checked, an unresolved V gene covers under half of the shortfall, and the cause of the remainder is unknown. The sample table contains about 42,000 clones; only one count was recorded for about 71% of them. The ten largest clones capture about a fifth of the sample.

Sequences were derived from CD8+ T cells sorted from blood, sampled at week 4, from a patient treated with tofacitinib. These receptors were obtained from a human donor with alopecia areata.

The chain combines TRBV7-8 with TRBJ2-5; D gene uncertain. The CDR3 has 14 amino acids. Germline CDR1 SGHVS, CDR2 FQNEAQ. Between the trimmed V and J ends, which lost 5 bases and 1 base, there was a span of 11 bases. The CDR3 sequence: CASSQRHGQETQYF. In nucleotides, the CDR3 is TGTGCCAGCAGCCAAAGGCACGGCCAAGAGACCCAGTACTTC.

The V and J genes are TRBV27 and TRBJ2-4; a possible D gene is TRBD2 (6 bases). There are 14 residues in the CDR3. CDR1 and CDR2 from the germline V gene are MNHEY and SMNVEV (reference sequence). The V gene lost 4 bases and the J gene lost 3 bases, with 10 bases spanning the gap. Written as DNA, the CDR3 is TGTGCCAGCAGTTCCCCCGGGGGCAAAAACATTCAGTACTTC. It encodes CASSSPGGKNIQYF.

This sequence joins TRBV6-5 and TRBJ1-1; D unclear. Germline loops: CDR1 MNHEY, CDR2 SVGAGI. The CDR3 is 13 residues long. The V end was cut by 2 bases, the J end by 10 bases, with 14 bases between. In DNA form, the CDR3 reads TGTGCCAGCAGTTACGGGGAGACGGCGGTAGCTTTCTTT. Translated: CASSYGETAVAFF.

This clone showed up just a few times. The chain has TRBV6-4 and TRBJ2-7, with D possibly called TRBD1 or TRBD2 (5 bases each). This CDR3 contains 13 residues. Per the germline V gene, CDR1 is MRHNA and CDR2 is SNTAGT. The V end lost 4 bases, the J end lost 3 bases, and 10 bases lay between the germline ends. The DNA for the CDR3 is TGTGCCAGCAGTGCTGGGGACGGCTACGAGCAGTACTTC. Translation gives CASSAGDGYEQYF.

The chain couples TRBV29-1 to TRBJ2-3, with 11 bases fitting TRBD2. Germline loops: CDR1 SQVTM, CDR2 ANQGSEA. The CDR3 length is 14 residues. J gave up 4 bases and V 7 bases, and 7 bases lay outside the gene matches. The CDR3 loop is CSGSGGAGPDTQYF. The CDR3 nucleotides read TGCAGCGGTAGCGGGGGGGCCGGTCCAGATACGCAGTATTTT.

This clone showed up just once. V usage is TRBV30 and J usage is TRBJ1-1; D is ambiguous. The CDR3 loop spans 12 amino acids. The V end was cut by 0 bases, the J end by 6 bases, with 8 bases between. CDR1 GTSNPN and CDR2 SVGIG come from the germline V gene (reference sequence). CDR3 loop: CAWSVRESEAFF. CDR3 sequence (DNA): TGTGCCTGGAGTGTTAGGGAATCTGAAGCTTTCTTT.

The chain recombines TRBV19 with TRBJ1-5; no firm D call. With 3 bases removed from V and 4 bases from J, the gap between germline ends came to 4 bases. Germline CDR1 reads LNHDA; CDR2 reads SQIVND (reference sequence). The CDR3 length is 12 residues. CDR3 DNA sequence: TGTGCCAGTAGTATTCAGAATCAGCCCCAGCATTTT. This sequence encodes CASSIQNQPQHF.